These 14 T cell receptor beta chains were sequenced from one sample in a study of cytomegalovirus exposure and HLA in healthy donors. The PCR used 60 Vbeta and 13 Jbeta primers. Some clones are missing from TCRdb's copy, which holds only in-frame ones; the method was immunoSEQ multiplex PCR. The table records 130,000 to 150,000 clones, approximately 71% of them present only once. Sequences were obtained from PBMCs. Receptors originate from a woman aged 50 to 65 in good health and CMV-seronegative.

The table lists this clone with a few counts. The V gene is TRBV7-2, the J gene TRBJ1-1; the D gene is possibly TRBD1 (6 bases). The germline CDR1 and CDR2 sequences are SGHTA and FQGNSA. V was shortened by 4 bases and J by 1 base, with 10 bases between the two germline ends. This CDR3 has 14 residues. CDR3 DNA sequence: TGTGCCAGCAGCTCGGACAGAACGAACACTGAAGCTTTCTTT. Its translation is CASSSDRTNTEAFF.

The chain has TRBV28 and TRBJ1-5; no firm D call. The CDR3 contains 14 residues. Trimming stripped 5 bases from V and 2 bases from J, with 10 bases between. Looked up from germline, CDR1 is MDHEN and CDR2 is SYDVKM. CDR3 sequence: CASSLGRRNQPQHF. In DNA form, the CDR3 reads TGTGCCAGCAGTCTAGGTCGTCGCAATCAGCCCCAGCATTTT.

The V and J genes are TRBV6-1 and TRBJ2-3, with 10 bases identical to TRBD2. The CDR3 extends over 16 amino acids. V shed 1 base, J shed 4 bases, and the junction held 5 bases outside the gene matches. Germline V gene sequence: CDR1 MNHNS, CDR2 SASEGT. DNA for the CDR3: TGTGCCAGCAGTGAAGAGGGACTAGCGCCCCCAGATACGCAGTATTTT. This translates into CASSEEGLAPPDTQYF.

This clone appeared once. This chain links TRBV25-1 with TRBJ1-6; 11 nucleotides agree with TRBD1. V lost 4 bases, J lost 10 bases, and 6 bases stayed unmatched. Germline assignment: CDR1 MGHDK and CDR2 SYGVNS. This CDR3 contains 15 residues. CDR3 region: CASSAPGTGGSPLHF. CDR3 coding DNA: TGTGCCAGCAGTGCTCCCGGGACAGGGGGGTCACCCCTCCACTTT.

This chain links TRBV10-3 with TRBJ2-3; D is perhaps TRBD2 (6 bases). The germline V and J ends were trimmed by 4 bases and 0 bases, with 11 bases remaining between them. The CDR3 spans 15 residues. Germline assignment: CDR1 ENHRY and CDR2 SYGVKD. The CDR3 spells CAISGGDFSTDTQYF. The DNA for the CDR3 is TGTGCCATCAGTGGGGGGGATTTTAGCACAGATACGCAGTATTTT.

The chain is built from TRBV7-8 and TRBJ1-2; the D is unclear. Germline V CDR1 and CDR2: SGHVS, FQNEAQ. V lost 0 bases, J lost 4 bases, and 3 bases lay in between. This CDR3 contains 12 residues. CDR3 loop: CASSLALYGYTF. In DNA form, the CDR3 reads TGTGCCAGCAGCTTAGCCCTCTATGGCTACACCTTC.

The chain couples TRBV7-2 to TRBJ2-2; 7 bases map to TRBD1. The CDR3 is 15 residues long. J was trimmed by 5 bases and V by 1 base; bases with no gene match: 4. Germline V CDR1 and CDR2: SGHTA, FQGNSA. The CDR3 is CASSLGGGRTGELFF. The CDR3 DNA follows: TGTGCCAGCAGCTTAGGAGGGGGCAGGACCGGGGAGCTGTTTTTT.

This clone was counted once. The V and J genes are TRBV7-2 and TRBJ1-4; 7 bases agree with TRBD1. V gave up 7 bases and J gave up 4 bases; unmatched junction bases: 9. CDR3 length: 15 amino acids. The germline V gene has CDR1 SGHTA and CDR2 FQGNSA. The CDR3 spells CASTDPRDSNEKLFF. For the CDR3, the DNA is TGTGCCAGCACCGATCCACGGGACAGTAATGAAAAACTGTTTTTT.

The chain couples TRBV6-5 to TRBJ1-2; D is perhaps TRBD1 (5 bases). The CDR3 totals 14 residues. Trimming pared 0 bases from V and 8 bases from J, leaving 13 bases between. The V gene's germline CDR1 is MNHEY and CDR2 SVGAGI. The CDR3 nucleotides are TGTGCCAGCAGTTACTCACGGGCGGGGGGAGGCTACACCTTC. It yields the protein CASSYSRAGGGYTF.

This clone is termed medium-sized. The CDR3 DNA reads as TGTGCCAGCAGCCAAGAGCAGTCCCACTCTGGGGCCAACGTCCTGACTTTC. Its protein is CASSQEQSHSGANVLTF. J is TRBJ2-6 and V is TRBV4-2; D gene uncertain. The CDR3 runs 17 residues. Trimming shortened V by 0 bases and J by 0 bases, and 9 bases separated the two germline ends. Germline values: CDR1 LGHNA, CDR2 YNFKEQ.

The CDR3 loop is CASSNTVNTEAFF. The CDR3 bases are TGCGCCAGCAGCAACACAGTGAACACTGAAGCTTTCTTT. V usage is TRBV5-1 and J usage is TRBJ1-1; D is undetermined. The V gene lost 4 bases and the J gene lost 0 bases, with 7 bases spanning the gap. CDR1 and CDR2 (germline): SGHRS, YFSETQ. The CDR3 has 13 residues.

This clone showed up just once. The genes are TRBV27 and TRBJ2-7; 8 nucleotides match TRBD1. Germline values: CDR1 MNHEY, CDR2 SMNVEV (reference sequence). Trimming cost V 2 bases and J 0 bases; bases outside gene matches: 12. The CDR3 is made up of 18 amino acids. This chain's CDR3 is CASSLRWVAGGFSYEQYF. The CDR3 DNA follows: TGTGCCAGCAGTTTAAGGTGGGTTGCAGGGGGCTTCTCCTACGAGCAGTACTTC.

DNA for the CDR3: TGTGCCAGTAGTCGGGACAGGGGTATCAACATTCAGTACTTC. As protein: CASSRDRGINIQYF. J is TRBJ2-4 and V is TRBV19; 10 bases fit TRBD1. Germline CDR1 reads LNHDA; CDR2 reads SQIVND (reference sequence). The CDR3 is made up of 14 amino acids. Trimming took 5 bases from V and 7 from J; bases not matched to a gene: 5.

This CDR3 reads CASSPGLAPQGRETQYF. CDR3 nucleotide sequence: TGTGCCAGCTCACCCGGACTAGCGCCTCAAGGAAGAGAGACCCAGTACTTC. The gene calls are TRBV18 and TRBJ2-5; TRBD2 agrees at 9 bases. Germline trimming cut 3 bases from V and 4 bases from J; bases unmatched to any gene: 12. From germline, CDR1 is KGHSH and CDR2 LQKENI. This CDR3 is 17 amino acids long.